A selection of T cell receptor beta chains follows, all from one sample in a study of blood T cell repertoires in COVID-19. Here immunoSEQ multiplex PCR was the method, and the copy in TCRdb shows in-frame clones only, minus some. The sample has approximately 230,000 clones, 85% to 90% seen once. Sequencing used PBMCs or T cells enriched from blood (not recorded which). These receptors all stem from a man aged 35 to 55 who had recovered from COVID-19. Each CDR3 is given with its conserved first and last residue. Size values are once, few and many counts, or a class for expanded clones, and some rows have none.

>TRBV18|-|TRBJ1-2
CASSPEDRGYGYTF
>TRBV29-1|-|TRBJ2-2
CSVEVQGTGELFF
>TRBV6-4|many|TRBJ2-3
CASSEEGGTTDTQYF
>TRBV5-1|-|TRBJ1-1
CASWETGNTEAFF
>TRBV12-3/TRBV12-4|-|TRBJ1-2
CASSLQASWGYTF
>TRBV28|-|TRBJ2-2
CASSLNSGELFF
>TRBV24-1|-|TRBJ2-3
CATSGPGQQQNTDTQYF
>TRBV18|few|TRBJ2-4
CASSQGQEIQYF
>TRBV28|-|TRBJ1-2
CASSLAQYGYTF
>TRBV4-2|-|TRBJ2-7
CASSQELADYEQYF
>TRBV4-1|-|TRBJ1-2
CASSHHPPGQGAGYTF
>TRBV3-1/TRBV3-2|-|TRBJ2-7
CASSHGVAYEQYF
>TRBV5-1|-|TRBJ1-3
CASSIGGSGNTIYF
>TRBV27|-|TRBJ2-7
CASSWGLGTAYEQYF
>TRBV6-2/TRBV6-3|-|TRBJ1-5
CASSYGAGTGPQHF
>TRBV30|-|TRBJ2-1
CASEPGLARNNEQFF
>TRBV27|-|TRBJ1-4
CASSFSTGGREKLFF
>TRBV4-3|-|TRBJ2-2
CASSQDVGVGTGELFF
>TRBV19|-|TRBJ1-1
CASSPRQNTEAFF
>TRBV5-5|once|TRBJ2-4
CASSPTLAKNIQYF
>TRBV6-2/TRBV6-3|few|TRBJ2-7
CASSYEGDTYEQYF
>TRBV7-9|-|TRBJ2-1
CASSGGGWYNEQFF
>TRBV11-3|-|TRBJ2-7
CASSKDRGLSEQYF
>TRBV7-2|-|TRBJ2-7
CASSSPPGQHNPSSYEQYF
>TRBV7-9|-|TRBJ1-4
CASSLVPAGSNEKLFF
>TRBV5-1|-|TRBJ1-1
CASSLTRDRVVNTEAFF
>TRBV4-1|-|TRBJ1-5
CASSQTLGAGSNQPQHF
>TRBV4-3|once|TRBJ2-1
CASSHDLSGGDEQFF
>TRBV7-3|-|TRBJ2-5
CASSATGEGETQYF
>TRBV11-2|-|TRBJ2-1
CASSSHGQGTYNEQFF
>TRBV19|-|TRBJ1-2
CASSPDRRGYGYTF
>TRBV13|-|TRBJ2-2
CASSSGLAGVAGELFF
>TRBV2|once|TRBJ1-2
CAERRAEGYGYTF
>TRBV7-2|-|TRBJ1-5
CASSLVVGVDQPQHF
>TRBV6-1|-|TRBJ1-2
CASSEEGAANYGYTF
>TRBV19|-|TRBJ2-5
CASSNYGTVQETQYF
>TRBV6-5|-|TRBJ2-1
CASSYGSRNEQFF
>TRBV7-2|-|TRBJ2-5
CASSSPRSETQYF
>TRBV5-4|-|TRBJ2-2
CASSFPRERGLNTGELFF
>TRBV11-2|-|TRBJ2-1
CASSRGQGIPNEQFF